The rows below give T cell receptor beta chains drawn from one sample of a study of blood T cell repertoires in COVID-19. The data were produced by immunoSEQ multiplex PCR, yet TCRdb's version contains in-frame clones alone and is incomplete. The sample shows approximately 270,000 clones, approximately 86% of them seen only once. Sequencing was carried out using peripheral blood. The receptors here all came from an elderly man with acute or convalescent COVID-19. CDR3s include the opening cysteine and the closing phenylalanine or tryptophan. D genes are given only for firm matches. Only some rows state a clone size, as once, few, many or a class for expanded clones.

>TRBD2|-|TRBJ2-7|TRBV2
CASNTGLAGGHEQYF
TGTGCCAGCAACACCGGACTAGCGGGGGGGCACGAGCAGTACTTC
>-|-|TRBJ1-1|TRBV15
CATSTEPQGGTEAFF
TGTGCCACCAGCACCGAACCCCAGGGAGGCACTGAAGCTTTCTTT
>TRBD2|-|TRBJ2-2|TRBV28
CASSFGGRVTGELFF
TGTGCCAGCAGTTTCGGCGGGAGGGTGACCGGGGAGCTGTTTTTT
>-|-|TRBJ1-4|TRBV5-4
CASRRDRTTNEKLFF
TGTGCCAGCAGACGAGACAGGACAACTAATGAAAAACTGTTTTTT
>TRBD2|-|TRBJ2-1|TRBV19
CASSILGYSGVISYNEQFF
TGTGCCAGTAGTATCCTTGGGTACAGCGGGGTCATTTCCTACAATGAGCAGTTCTTC
>TRBD2|-|TRBJ2-5|TRBV5-1
CASSLVTSGDQETQYF
TGCGCCAGCAGCTTGGTAACTAGCGGGGACCAAGAGACCCAGTACTTC
>TRBD2|-|TRBJ2-5|TRBV18
CASSPRLAGGGETQYF
TGTGCCAGCTCACCACGACTAGCGGGAGGGGGCGAGACCCAGTACTTC
>-|once|TRBJ1-4|TRBV19
CASSRVGVNEKLFF
TGTGCCAGTAGTAGGGTCGGGGTGAATGAAAAACTGTTTTTT
>-|-|TRBJ1-2|TRBV4-3
CASSQGGQVGYTF
TGCGCCAGCAGCCAAGGGGGGCAGGTTGGCTACACCTTC
>TRBD2|once|TRBJ2-1|TRBV11-3
CASSVAGGPQGEQFF
TGTGCCAGCAGCGTAGCGGGAGGGCCTCAGGGTGAGCAGTTCTTC
>TRBD2|-|TRBJ2-3|TRBV6-5
CASSSLAGGLPDTQYF
TGTGCCAGCAGTTCCCTAGCGGGAGGGCTCCCAGATACGCAGTATTTT
>TRBD2|-|TRBJ2-1|TRBV7-2
CASSSLTQTSGRDNEQFF
TGTGCCAGCAGCTCACTTACCCAGACTAGCGGGAGAGACAATGAGCAGTTCTTC
>TRBD1|-|TRBJ1-4|TRBV27
CASRIATGASGKLFF
TGTGCCAGCAGAATTGCGACAGGGGCATCAGGAAAACTGTTTTTT
>-|-|TRBJ2-1|TRBV6-5
CASSYSGARHNEQFF
TGTGCCAGCAGTTATTCAGGGGCTAGGCACAATGAGCAGTTCTTC
>TRBD1|-|TRBJ1-5|TRBV6-5
CASSPDRGPNQPQHF
TGTGCCAGCAGTCCGGACAGGGGACCCAATCAGCCCCAGCATTTT
>-|once|TRBJ2-7|TRBV29-1
CSVEDVSYEQYF
TGCAGCGTTGAAGACGTGTCCTACGAGCAGTACTTC
>-|few|TRBJ1-1|TRBV5-4
CASSSSLGGVRAFF
TGTGCCAGCAGCTCGAGTTTGGGAGGGGTGCGGGCTTTCTTT
>TRBD1|-|TRBJ1-4|TRBV28
CASSTDRGPGEKLFF
TGTGCCAGCAGTACCGACAGGGGGCCTGGTGAAAAACTGTTTTTT
>-|-|TRBJ2-2|TRBV7-9
CASSARSIDTGELFF
TGTGCCAGCAGCGCCCGTTCTATTGACACCGGGGAGCTGTTTTTT
>TRBD2|-|TRBJ2-3|TRBV11-2
CASSFRGSGSTDTQYF
TGTGCCAGCAGCTTCCGCGGTAGCGGGAGCACAGATACGCAGTATTTT
>TRBD2|-|TRBJ2-5|TRBV5-6
CASSLRTSGSWETQYF
TGTGCCAGCAGCCTTAGGACTAGCGGGAGTTGGGAGACCCAGTACTTC
>-|-|TRBJ1-1|TRBV7-2
CASSLKQGNTEAFF
TGTGCCAGCAGCTTAAAACAGGGAAACACTGAAGCTTTCTTT
>TRBD1|-|TRBJ2-5|TRBV3-1/TRBV3-2
CASSQDQNRGETQYF
TGTGCCAGCAGCCAAGATCAGAACAGGGGCGAGACCCAGTACTTC
>-|once|TRBJ1-4|TRBV6-5
CASRNPGTNEKLFF
TGTGCCAGCAGGAACCCGGGGACTAATGAAAAACTGTTTTTT
>TRBD2|-|TRBJ2-5|TRBV11-1
CASSFYPGRGEETQYF
TGTGCCAGCAGCTTTTATCCGGGACGGGGGGAAGAGACCCAGTACTTC
>-|-|TRBJ2-1|TRBV11-3
CASSPGGTGRNNEQFF
TGTGCCAGCAGCCCGGGGGGGACAGGGAGAAACAATGAGCAGTTCTTC
>-|-|TRBJ1-1|TRBV5-1
CASSLDRNTEAFF
TGCGCCAGCAGCCTGGACAGGAACACTGAAGCTTTCTTT
>TRBD1|-|TRBJ2-7|TRBV6-6
CASSPGGPGQGAPYEQYF
TGTGCCAGCAGTCCGGGGGGACCGGGACAGGGGGCCCCCTACGAGCAGTACTTC
>-|-|TRBJ1-2|TRBV5-6
CASISRGAHGYTF
TGTGCCAGCATCAGTCGGGGGGCGCATGGCTACACCTTC